Given below is one T cell receptor beta chain in context. The data were taken from a study of blood T cell repertoires in COVID-19. Study overall: Spain, Italy and the United States supplied samples that represented acute and convalescent COVID-19. The cDNA or gDNA used as material had been derived from T cells, B-cell-depleted T cells, or PBMCs.

Germline CDR1 SGHRS, CDR2 YFSETQ. The CDR3 has 15 residues. Deletions cut 0 bases from V and 4 bases from J, with 10 bases between. TCRdb's copy holds only in-frame clones and misses some; the assay was immunoSEQ multiplex PCR. The sample gives approximately 80,000 clones, 60% to 75% of which show up once; around 5.8% is in the top ten. The sequence came from a man aged 50 to 60 with active or convalescent COVID-19. J is TRBJ1-4 and V is TRBV5-1; unclear D gene. Sequencing was carried out using peripheral blood. The CDR3 region is CASSLVGRDNEKLFF. The CDR3 DNA reads as TGCGCCAGCAGCTTGGTCGGACGGGATAATGAAAAACTGTTTTTT.